The clone carrying this T cell receptor (beta chain) was seen a few times. Its specificity is not known. Amplification of TCR beta CDR3 regions used RNA transcripts. An opening RT-PCR round employed HTBI primers and preceded a second-round multiplex PCR. TCRdb re-derived calls from the multiplex PCR reads in MiXCR, one entry per CDR3 protein. The sample lists a few hundred thousand distinct CDR3 sequences, 39% seen once, with over 3.5% in the top ten. This entry belongs to a study of Graves' ophthalmopathy and Graves' hyperthyroidism. Regarding the study as a whole: A 13-signature model separated ophthalmopathy from stable hyperthyroidism, reaching around 89% sensitivity and approximately 81% specificity cross-validated. Appearing in blood as well were most expanded thyroid clonotypes above 0.001 frequency.

Germline V gives CDR1 SGHVS, CDR2 FQNEAQ. The CDR3 length is 14 residues. The sequence came from an adult man with Graves' hyperthyroidism. The chain combines TRBV7-8 with TRBJ2-7; TRBD1 might be the D (5 bases). The assigned J gene may be wrong: the sequence end matches TRBJ2-1 better. Source material: peripheral blood or thyroid tissue (not recorded which). CDR3 residues: CASSLYQGSNEQFF. As DNA, the CDR3 is TGTGCCAGCAGCCTCTATCAGGGTTCCAATGAGCAGTTCTTC.